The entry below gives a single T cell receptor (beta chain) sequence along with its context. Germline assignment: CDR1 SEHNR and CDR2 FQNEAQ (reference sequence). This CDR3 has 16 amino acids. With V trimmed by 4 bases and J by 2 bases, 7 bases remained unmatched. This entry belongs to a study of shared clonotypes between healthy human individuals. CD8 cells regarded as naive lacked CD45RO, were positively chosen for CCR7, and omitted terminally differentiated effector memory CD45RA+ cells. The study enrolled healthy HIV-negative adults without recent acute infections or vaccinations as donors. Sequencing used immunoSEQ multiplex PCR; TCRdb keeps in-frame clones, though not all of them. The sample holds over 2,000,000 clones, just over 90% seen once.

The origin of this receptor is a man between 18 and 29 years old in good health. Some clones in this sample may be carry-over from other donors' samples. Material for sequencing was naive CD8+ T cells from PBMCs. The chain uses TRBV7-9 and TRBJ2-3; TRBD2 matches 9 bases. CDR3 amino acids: CASSYTGLAYTDTQYF. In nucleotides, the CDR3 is TGTGCCAGCAGCTATACTGGACTAGCGTACACAGATACGCAGTATTTT.